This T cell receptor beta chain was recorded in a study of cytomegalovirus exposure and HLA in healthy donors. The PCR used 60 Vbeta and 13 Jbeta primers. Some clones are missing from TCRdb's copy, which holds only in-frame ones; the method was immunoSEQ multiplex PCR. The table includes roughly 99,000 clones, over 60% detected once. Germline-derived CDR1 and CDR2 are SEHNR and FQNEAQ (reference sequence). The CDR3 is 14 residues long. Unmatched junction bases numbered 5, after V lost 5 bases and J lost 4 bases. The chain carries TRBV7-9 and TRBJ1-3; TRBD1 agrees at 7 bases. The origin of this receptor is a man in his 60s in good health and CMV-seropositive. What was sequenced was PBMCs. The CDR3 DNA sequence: TGTGCCAGCAGCCACCGGGACAGCGGAAACACCATATATTTT. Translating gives CASSHRDSGNTIYF.